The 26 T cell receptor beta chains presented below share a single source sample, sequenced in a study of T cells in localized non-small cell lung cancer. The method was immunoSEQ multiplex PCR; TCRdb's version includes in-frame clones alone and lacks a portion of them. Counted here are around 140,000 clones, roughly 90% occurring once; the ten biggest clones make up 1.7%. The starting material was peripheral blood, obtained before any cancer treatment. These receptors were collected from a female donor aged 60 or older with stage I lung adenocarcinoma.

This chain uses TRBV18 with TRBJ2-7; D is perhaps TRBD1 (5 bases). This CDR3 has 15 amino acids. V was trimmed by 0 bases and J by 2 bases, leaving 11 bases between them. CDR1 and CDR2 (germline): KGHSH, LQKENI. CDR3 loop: CASSPPGRVTYEQYF. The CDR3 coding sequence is TGTGCCAGCTCACCACCGGGCAGGGTCACCTACGAGCAGTACTTC.

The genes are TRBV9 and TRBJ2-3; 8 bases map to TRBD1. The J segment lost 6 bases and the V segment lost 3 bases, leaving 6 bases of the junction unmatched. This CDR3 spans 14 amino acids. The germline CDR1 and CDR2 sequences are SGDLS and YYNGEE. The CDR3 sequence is CASSDSGGGDTQYF. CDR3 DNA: TGTGCCAGCAGCGACTCAGGGGGCGGCGATACGCAGTATTTT.

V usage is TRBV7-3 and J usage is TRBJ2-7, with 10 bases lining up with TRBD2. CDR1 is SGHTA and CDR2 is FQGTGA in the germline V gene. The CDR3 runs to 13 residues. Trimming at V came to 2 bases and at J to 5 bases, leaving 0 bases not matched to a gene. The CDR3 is CASSLLAGDEQYF. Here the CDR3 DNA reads TGTGCCAGCAGCTTACTAGCGGGAGACGAGCAGTACTTC. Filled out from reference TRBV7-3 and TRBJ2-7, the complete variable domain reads GAGVSQTPSNKVTEKGKYVELRCDPISGHTALYWYRQSLGQGPEFLIYFQGTGAADDSGLPNDRFFAVRPEGSVSTLKIQRTERGDSAVYLCASSLLAGDEQYFGPGTRLTVT.

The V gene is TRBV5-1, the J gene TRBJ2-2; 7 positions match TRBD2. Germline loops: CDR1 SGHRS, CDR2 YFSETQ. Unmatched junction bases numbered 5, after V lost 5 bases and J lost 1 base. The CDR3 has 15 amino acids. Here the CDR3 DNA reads TGCGCCAGCAGAATAGTAGCGGGGAACACCGGGGAGCTGTTTTTT. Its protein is CASRIVAGNTGELFF.

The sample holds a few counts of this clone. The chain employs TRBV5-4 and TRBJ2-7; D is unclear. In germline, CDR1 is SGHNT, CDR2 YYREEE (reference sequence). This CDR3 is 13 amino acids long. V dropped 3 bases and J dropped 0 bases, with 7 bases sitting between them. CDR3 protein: CASSSESSYEQYF. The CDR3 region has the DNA TGTGCCAGCAGCTCCGAAAGCTCCTACGAGCAGTACTTC.

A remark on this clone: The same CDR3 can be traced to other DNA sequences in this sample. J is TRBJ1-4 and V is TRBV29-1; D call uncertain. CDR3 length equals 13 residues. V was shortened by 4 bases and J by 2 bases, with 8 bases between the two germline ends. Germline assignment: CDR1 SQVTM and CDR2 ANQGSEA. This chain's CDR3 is CSVGMSTNEKLFF. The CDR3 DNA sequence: TGCAGCGTTGGGATGTCGACTAATGAAAAACTGTTTTTT. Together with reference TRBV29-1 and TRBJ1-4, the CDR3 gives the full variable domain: SAVISQKPSRDICQRGTSLTIQCQVDSQVTMMFWYRQQPGQSLTLIATANQGSEATYESGFVIDKFPISRPNLTFSTLTVSNMSPEDSSIYLCSVGMSTNEKLFFGSGTQLSVL.

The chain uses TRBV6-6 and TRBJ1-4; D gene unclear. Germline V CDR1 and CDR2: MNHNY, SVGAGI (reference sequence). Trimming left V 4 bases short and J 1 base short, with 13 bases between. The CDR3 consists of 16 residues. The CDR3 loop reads CASSWKGAGTNEKLFF. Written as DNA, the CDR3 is TGTGCCAGCAGTTGGAAGGGCGCTGGAACTAATGAAAAACTGTTTTTT.

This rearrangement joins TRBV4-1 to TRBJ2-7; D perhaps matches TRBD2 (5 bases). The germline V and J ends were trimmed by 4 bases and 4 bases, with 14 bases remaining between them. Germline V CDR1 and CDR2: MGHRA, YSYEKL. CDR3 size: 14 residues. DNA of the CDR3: TGCGCCAGCAGCCCCTCTAGCTCTTATTACGAGCAGTACTTC. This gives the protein CASSPSSSYYEQYF.

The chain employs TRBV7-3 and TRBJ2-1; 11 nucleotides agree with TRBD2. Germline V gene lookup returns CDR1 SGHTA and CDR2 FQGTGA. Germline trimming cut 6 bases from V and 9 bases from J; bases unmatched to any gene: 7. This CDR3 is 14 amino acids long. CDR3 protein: CASSTLAGGGEQFF. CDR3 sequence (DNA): TGTGCCAGCAGTACTCTAGCGGGGGGAGGTGAGCAGTTCTTC.

The CDR3 coding sequence is TGTGCCAGCAGTGGGACAGGGGTTTCCCACGAGCAGTACTTC. Its translation is CASSGTGVSHEQYF. This chain links TRBV6-1 with TRBJ2-7, with 9 bases fitting TRBD1. Germline V CDR1 and CDR2: MNHNS, SASEGT. The CDR3 extends over 14 amino acids. J was trimmed by 5 bases and V by 4 bases; bases with no gene match: 6.

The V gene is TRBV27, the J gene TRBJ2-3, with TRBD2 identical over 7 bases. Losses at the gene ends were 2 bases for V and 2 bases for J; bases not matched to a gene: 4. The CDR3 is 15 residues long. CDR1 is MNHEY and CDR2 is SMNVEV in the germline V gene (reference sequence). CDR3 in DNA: TGTGCCAGCAGTTTAGGCGGGGACTACACAGATACGCAGTATTTT. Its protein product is CASSLGGDYTDTQYF.

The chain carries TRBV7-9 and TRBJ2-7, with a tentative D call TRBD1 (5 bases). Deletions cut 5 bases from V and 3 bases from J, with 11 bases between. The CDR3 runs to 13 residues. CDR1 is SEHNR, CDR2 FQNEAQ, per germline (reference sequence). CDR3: CASSPPDSYEQYF. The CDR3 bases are TGTGCCAGCAGCCCCCCAGACAGCTACGAGCAGTACTTC.

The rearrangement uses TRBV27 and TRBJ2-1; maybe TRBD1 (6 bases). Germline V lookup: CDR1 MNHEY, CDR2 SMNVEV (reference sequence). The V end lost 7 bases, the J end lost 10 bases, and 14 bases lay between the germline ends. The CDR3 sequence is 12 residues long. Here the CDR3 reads CASKTGPYEQFF. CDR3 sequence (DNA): TGTGCCAGCAAGACAGGTCCGTACGAGCAGTTCTTC.

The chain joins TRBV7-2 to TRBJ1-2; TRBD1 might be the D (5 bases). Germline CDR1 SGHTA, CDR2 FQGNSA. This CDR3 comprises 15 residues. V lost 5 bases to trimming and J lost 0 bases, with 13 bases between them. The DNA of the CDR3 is TGTGCCAGCAGCCGTGGACACGTAGCTAACTATGGCTACACCTTC. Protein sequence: CASSRGHVANYGYTF.

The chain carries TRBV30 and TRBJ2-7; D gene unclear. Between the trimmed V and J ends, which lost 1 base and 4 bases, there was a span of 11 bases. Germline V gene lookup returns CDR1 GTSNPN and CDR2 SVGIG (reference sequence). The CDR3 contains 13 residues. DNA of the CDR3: TGTGCCTGGAGTGGTGCCTACGGGTACGAGCAGTACTTC. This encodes CAWSGAYGYEQYF.

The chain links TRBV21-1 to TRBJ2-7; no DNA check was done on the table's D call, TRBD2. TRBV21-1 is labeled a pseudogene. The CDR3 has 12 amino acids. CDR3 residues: CASSFPGMEQYF. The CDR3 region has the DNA TGTGCCAGCAGCTTCCCCGGGATGGAGCAGTACTTC.

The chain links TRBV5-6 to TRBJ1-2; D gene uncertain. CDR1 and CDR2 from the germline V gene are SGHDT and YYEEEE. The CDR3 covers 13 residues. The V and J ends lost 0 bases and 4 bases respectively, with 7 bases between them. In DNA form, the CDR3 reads TGTGCCAGCAGCTTGGACAGAACCTATGGCTACACCTTC. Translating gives CASSLDRTYGYTF.

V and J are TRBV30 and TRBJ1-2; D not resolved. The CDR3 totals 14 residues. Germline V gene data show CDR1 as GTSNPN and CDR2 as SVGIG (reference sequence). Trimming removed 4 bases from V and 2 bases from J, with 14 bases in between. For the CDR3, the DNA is TGTGCCTGGACCCGGGATTCCTTAAACTATGGCTACACCTTC. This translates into CAWTRDSLNYGYTF.

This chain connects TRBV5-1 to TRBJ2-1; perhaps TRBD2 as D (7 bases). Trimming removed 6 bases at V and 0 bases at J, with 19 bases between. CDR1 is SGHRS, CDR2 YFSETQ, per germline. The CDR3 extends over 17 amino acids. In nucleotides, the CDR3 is TGCGCCAGCATTGTGGGAGGGACATTGAGCTCCTACAATGAGCAGTTCTTC. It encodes CASIVGGTLSSYNEQFF.

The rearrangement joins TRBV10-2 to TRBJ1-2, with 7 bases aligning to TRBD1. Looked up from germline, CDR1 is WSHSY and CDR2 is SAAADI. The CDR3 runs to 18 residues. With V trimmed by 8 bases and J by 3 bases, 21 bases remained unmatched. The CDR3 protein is CASHALLKQGNRHYGYTF. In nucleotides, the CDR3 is TGCGCCAGCCATGCCCTATTAAAACAGGGGAATAGGCACTATGGCTACACCTTC.

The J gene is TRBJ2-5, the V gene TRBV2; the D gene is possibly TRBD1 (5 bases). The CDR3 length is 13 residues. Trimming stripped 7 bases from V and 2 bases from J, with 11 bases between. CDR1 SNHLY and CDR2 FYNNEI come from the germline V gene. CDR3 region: CASKPTEQETQYF. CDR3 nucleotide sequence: TGTGCCAGCAAGCCGACAGAACAAGAGACCCAGTACTTC.

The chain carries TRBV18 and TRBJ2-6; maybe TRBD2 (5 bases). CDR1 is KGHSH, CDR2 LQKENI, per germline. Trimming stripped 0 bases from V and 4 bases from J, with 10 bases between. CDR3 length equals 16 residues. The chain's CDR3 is CASSPPNLAGANVLTF. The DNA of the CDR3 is TGTGCCAGCTCACCACCCAATCTAGCCGGGGCCAACGTCCTGACTTTC.

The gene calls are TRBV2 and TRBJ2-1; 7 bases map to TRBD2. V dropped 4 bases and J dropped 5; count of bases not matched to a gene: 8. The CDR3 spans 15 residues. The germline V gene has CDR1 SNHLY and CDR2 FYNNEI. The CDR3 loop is CASSGQRGGHNEQFF. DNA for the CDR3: TGTGCCAGCAGTGGTCAGCGCGGGGGTCACAATGAGCAGTTCTTC.

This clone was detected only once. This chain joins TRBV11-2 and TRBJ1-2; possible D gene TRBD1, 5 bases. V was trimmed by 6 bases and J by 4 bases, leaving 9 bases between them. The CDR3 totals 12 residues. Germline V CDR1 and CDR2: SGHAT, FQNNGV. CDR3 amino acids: CASSEGPYGYTF. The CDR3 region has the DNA TGTGCCAGCAGTGAGGGACCCTATGGCTACACCTTC.

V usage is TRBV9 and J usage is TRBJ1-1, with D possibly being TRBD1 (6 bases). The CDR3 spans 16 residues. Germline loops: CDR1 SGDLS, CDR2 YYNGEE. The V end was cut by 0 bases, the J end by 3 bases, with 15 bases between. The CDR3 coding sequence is TGTGCCAGCAGCGTAGCGGGGGCGGGATTTGACACTGAAGCTTTCTTT. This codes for CASSVAGAGFDTEAFF.

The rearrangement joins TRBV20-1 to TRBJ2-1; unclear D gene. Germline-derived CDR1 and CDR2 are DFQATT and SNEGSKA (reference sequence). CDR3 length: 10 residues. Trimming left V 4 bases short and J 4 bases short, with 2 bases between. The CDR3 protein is CSATYNEQFF. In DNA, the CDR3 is TGCAGTGCTACTTACAATGAGCAGTTCTTC.